This note documents a single T cell receptor beta chain sequence. Its specificity is unknown. The protocol was immunoSEQ multiplex PCR, while the TCRdb copy is restricted to in-frame clones and leaves out a portion. Of more than 95,000 clones in the sample, around four fifths were seen once. Healthy donors had no documented immune events, such as infections, while sampled. Germline assignment: CDR1 SGDLS and CDR2 YYNGEE. V dropped 0 bases and J dropped 6 bases, with 12 bases sitting between them. This CDR3 region has 14 residues. These data are taken from a study of identifying expanded T cells in peripheral blood. Findings and caveats of the study: Across healthy donors, higher total template counts meant significantly greater approximately 2-week count variance. Technical replicates showed about 1.1 changed clones; approximately 2 weeks approximately 15; four weeks 19.

Sequencing input: blood. This sequence was found in a person between 18 and 69 years old in good health. The chain recombines TRBV9 with TRBJ1-1, with D unresolved. The CDR3, as DNA: TGTGCCAGCAGCGTAGGGGCAGTAGCCCCTGAAGCTTTCTTT. Translating gives CASSVGAVAPEAFF.